The rows below give T cell receptor beta chains drawn from one sample of a study of cytomegalovirus exposure and HLA in healthy donors. Repertoires were generated with immunoSEQ multiplex PCR, while TCRdb's copy carries only in-frame clones and drops some. The sample records around 100,000 clones, 70% to 80% being singletons. The sequencing sample was made of PBMCs. These receptors were collected from a male donor in good health and CMV-seropositive. Both conserved end residues are part of each CDR3. Fields, in order: J gene, D gene, clone size, V gene, CDR3 protein, CDR3 DNA. A D gene is named only where the DNA matches it firmly. Some rows have no size entry. The others give once, few or many, or a class for an expanded clone.

TRBJ2-7 | TRBD1 | NA | TRBV27 | CASSHGTGSYEQYF | TGTGCCAGCAGCCACGGGACAGGGTCGTACGAGCAGTACTTC
TRBJ1-5 | NA | NA | TRBV7-2 | CASSLAAQWNQPQHF | TGTGCCAGCAGCTTAGCGGCACAGTGGAATCAGCCCCAGCATTTT
TRBJ1-2 | NA | NA | TRBV7-9 | CASSQGFSEGYTF | TGTGCCAGCAGCCAGGGATTCTCGGAAGGCTACACCTTC
TRBJ2-3 | NA | NA | TRBV5-1 | CASGRLAGATDTQYF | TGCGCCAGCGGAAGGCTAGCAGGAGCCACAGATACGCAGTATTTT
TRBJ1-2 | NA | NA | TRBV6-5 | CASSLRPRGSGYTF | TGTGCCAGCAGCTTACGGCCCCGGGGTAGCGGCTACACCTTC
TRBJ2-6 | TRBD2 | NA | TRBV2 | CASSEGLAGFSGANGLTF | TGTGCCAGCAGTGAAGGACTAGCGGGTTTCTCTGGGGCCAACGGCCTGACTTTC
TRBJ2-2 | NA | NA | TRBV30 | CASSRGGELFF | TGTGCCTCCTCACGGGGAGGGGAGCTGTTTTTT
TRBJ2-1 | NA | NA | TRBV6-5 | CASSYWGGRPDEQFF | TGTGCCAGCAGTTACTGGGGGGGCCGTCCCGATGAGCAGTTCTTC
TRBJ2-1 | TRBD2 | NA | TRBV28 | CASSSTSAGGPSSGSYNEQFF | TGTGCCAGCAGTTCCACCTCAGCGGGAGGGCCCTCTTCTGGCTCCTACAATGAGCAGTTCTTC
TRBJ2-1 | TRBD2 | NA | TRBV14 | CASSQRGGRIYNEQFF | TGTGCCAGCAGCCAACGGGGCGGGAGGATCTACAATGAGCAGTTCTTC
TRBJ1-4 | NA | NA | TRBV14 | CASSQDVPGDEKLFF | TGTGCCAGCAGCCAAGACGTCCCCGGAGATGAAAAACTGTTTTTT
TRBJ1-1 | TRBD1 | NA | TRBV5-6 | CASSSGTGWNTEAFF | TGTGCCAGCAGCTCAGGGACAGGGTGGAACACTGAAGCTTTCTTT
TRBJ2-7 | TRBD1 | NA | TRBV29-1 | CSVAIGTVYEQYF | TGCAGCGTTGCCATAGGGACAGTCTACGAGCAGTACTTC
TRBJ2-7 | TRBD2 | NA | TRBV13 | CASSFTSGTSYEQYF | TGTGCCAGCAGCTTCACTAGCGGGACCTCCTACGAGCAGTACTTC
TRBJ2-5 | NA | once | TRBV6-5 | CASSQKETQYF | TGTGCCAGCAGCCAGAAAGAGACCCAGTACTTC
TRBJ2-3 | NA | NA | TRBV27 | CASRLGHITDTQYF | TGTGCCAGCAGATTGGGACATATCACAGATACGCAGTATTTT
TRBJ2-7 | NA | once | TRBV30 | CAWSYPTFSYEQYF | TGTGCCTGGAGTTATCCTACCTTCTCCTACGAGCAGTACTTC
TRBJ1-2 | NA | once | TRBV7-9 | CASSHQGGLGYTF | TGTGCCAGCAGCCACCAGGGTGGCCTGGGCTACACCTTC
TRBJ2-1 | TRBD1 | once | TRBV7-3 | CASSPTGTAYNEQFF | TGTGCCAGCAGCCCGACCGGGACAGCTTACAATGAGCAGTTCTTC
TRBJ2-7 | TRBD2 | many | TRBV7-2 | CASSFTSGSEGLF | TGTGCCAGCAGCTTCACTAGCGGGAGTGAGGGGCTCTTC
TRBJ2-1 | NA | NA | TRBV6-4 | CASSPDVEGGNNEQFF | TGTGCCAGCAGTCCTGATGTGGAGGGAGGAAACAATGAGCAGTTCTTC
TRBJ2-7 | TRBD2 | NA | TRBV28 | CASSKTPGLASYEQYF | TGTGCCAGCAGTAAAACTCCCGGACTAGCCTCCTACGAGCAGTACTTC
TRBJ2-6 | NA | NA | TRBV7-2 | CASSLGPGGLGANVLTF | TGTGCCAGCAGCTTAGGTCCCGGGGGGCTTGGGGCCAACGTCCTGACTTTC
TRBJ1-1 | NA | NA | TRBV2 | CASTAEATTEAFF | TGTGCCAGCACCGCGGAGGCCACCACTGAAGCTTTCTTT
TRBJ2-7 | NA | NA | TRBV28 | CASTSIRRQYHF | TGTGCCAGCACTTCTATAAGAAGACAGTACCACTTC
TRBJ2-1 | TRBD2 | NA | TRBV4-1 | CASSQHPGLAGGTSYNEQFF | TGCGCCAGCAGCCAACATCCGGGACTAGCGGGAGGAACCTCCTACAATGAGCAGTTCTTC
TRBJ2-1 | TRBD2 | NA | TRBV18 | CASSPTSARDEQFF | TGTGCCAGCTCTCCGACTAGCGCTAGGGATGAGCAGTTCTTC
TRBJ2-1 | NA | NA | TRBV11-3 | CASSSGLAYNEQFF | TGTGCCAGCAGCTCGGGACTGGCCTACAATGAGCAGTTCTTC
TRBJ1-5 | NA | few | TRBV28 | CASTQGGAVSNQPQHF | TGTGCCAGCACCCAAGGGGGGGCAGTAAGCAATCAGCCCCAGCATTTT
TRBJ2-2 | NA | NA | TRBV10-3 | CAIGGTLNTGELFF | TGTGCCATCGGCGGGACTCTGAACACCGGGGAGCTGTTTTTT
TRBJ2-3 | NA | NA | TRBV7-2 | CASSPQRRDTQYF | TGTGCCAGCAGCCCACAGAGAAGAGATACGCAGTATTTT
TRBJ1-5 | NA | NA | TRBV6-6 | CASTSGESNQPQHF | TGTGCCAGCACCTCAGGGGAAAGCAATCAGCCCCAGCATTTT
TRBJ2-1 | NA | NA | TRBV4-3 | CASSRTPGGPYNEQFF | TGCGCCAGCAGCCGAACACCAGGAGGGCCTTACAATGAGCAGTTCTTC
TRBJ2-3 | TRBD2 | NA | TRBV7-2 | CASSFLAGITDTQYF | TGTGCCAGCAGCTTTCTAGCGGGAATCACAGATACGCAGTATTTT
TRBJ1-3 | NA | NA | TRBV2 | CASSRQRNTIYF | TGTGCCAGCAGTCGACAGAGAAACACCATATATTTT